This TCR beta chain was identified during a study of T cell responses to AZD1222 COVID-19 vaccine. Only in-frame clones appear in the TCRdb table, and some are missing; sequencing was by immunoSEQ multiplex PCR. The table shows some 120,000 clones, with about 85% occurring only once. This clone rates as medium-sized (0.01 to 0.1%). Here the sequenced sample was peripheral blood, taken on day 0 of AZD1222 vaccination. This TCR came from an adult in good health.

CDR3 amino acids: CASSHPEAMDTEAFF. The CDR3 DNA reads TGTGCCAGCAGCCACCCCGAGGCTATGGACACTGAAGCTTTCTTT. V is TRBV3-1 (or the pseudogene TRBV3-2) and J is TRBJ1-1; D uncertain. CDR1 is LGHDT and CDR2 is YNNKEL in the germline V gene (reference sequence). The V gene lost 3 bases and the J gene lost 3 bases, with 14 bases spanning the gap. There are 15 residues in the CDR3.